This T cell receptor beta chain was sequenced during a study of shared clonotypes between healthy human individuals. Study overall: Sampling drew on donors who were two women and three men aged 18 to 49.

At a deep level, the assay was run. Libraries were prepared by immunoSEQ multiplex PCR; TCRdb keeps only in-frame clonotypes and omits some of them. The sample consists of roughly 2.5 million clones, roughly 92% of them appearing once. Study-wide points: A generally larger estimated richness was seen in naive subsets than in memory subsets.

Germline V gene sequence: CDR1 LGHNA, CDR2 YSLEER. The junction had 2 bases not matched to a gene; V was cut back by 0 bases and J by 4 bases. The length of the CDR3 is 15 residues. Of note for this clone: What it binds is not known.

J is TRBJ1-4 and V is TRBV4-3; 7 nucleotides agree with TRBD1. This sequence was found in a man younger than 30 in good health. Source material: naive CD4+ T cells sorted from blood. The subset denotes: CD45RA+ positively selected. CDR3 protein: CASSQEGQYNEKLFF. The CDR3 DNA follows: TGCGCCAGCAGCCAAGAGGGACAGTATAATGAAAAACTGTTTTTT.